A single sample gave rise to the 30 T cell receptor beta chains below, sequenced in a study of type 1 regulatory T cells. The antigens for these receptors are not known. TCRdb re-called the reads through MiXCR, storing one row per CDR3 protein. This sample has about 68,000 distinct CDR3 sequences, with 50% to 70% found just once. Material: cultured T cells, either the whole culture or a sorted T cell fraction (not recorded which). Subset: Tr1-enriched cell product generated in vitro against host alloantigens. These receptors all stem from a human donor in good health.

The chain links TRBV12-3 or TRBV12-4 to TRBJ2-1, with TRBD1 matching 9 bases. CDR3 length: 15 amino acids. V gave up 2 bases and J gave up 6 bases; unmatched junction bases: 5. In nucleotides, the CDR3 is TGTGCCAGCAGTTTACGGACAGGGGCACCCAATGAGCAGTTCTTC. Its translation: CASSLRTGAPNEQFF.

CDR3 region: CASSDRDRGYTF. In DNA form, the CDR3 reads TGTGCCAGCAGTGATAGGGACCGGGGCTACACCTTC. The rearrangement uses TRBV6-4 and TRBJ1-2; D may be TRBD1 (5 bases). Germline V gives CDR1 MRHNA, CDR2 SNTAGT. The CDR3 length is 12 residues. V was pared by 3 bases and J by 8 bases, with 10 bases between.

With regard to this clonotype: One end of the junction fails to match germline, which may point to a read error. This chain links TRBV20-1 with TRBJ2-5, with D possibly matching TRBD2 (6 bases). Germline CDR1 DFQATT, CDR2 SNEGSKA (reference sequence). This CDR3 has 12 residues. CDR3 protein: CSGRPGAETLYF. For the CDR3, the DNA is TGCAGTGGAAGACCGGGAGCGGAGACCCTGTACTTC.

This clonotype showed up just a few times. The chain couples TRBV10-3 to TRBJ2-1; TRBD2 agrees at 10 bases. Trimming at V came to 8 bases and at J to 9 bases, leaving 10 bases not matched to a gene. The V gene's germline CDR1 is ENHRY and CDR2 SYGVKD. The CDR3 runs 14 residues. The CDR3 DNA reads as TGTGCCATCTCCGAAGCGGGAGGGCCGAGTGAGCAGTTCTTC. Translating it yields CAISEAGGPSEQFF.

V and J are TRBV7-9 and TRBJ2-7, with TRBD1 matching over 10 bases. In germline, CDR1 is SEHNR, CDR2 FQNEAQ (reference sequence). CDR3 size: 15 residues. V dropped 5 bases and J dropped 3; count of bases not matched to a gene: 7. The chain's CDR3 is CASSPDRGQFYEQYF. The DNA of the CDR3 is TGTGCCAGCAGCCCTGACAGGGGGCAGTTCTACGAGCAGTACTTC.

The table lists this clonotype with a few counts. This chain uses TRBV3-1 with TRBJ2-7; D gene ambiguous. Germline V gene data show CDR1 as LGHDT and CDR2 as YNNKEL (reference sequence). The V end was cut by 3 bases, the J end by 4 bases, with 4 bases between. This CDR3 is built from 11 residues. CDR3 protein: CASSQGYEQYF. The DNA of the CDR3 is TGTGCCAGCAGCCAGGGGTACGAGCAGTACTTC.

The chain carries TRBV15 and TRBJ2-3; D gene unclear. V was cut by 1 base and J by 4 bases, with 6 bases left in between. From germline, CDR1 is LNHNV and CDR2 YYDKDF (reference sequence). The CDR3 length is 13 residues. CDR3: CATSRAPPDTQYF. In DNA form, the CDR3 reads TGTGCCACCAGCAGAGCCCCCCCAGATACGCAGTATTTT.

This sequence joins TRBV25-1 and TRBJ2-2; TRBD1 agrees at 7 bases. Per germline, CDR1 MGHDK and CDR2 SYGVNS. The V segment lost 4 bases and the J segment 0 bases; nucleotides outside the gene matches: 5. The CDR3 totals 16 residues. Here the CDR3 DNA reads TGTGCCAGCAGTGCTCCCGGGACAGCGAACACCGGGGAGCTGTTTTTT. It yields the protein CASSAPGTANTGELFF.

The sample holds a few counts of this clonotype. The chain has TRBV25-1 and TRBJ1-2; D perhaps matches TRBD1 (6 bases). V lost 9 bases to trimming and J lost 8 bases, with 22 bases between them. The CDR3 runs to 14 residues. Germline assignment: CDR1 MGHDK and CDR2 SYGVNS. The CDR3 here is CARDTRVRGQGYTF. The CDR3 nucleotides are TGTGCCAGAGACACGCGGGTCCGGGGGCAGGGCTACACCTTC.

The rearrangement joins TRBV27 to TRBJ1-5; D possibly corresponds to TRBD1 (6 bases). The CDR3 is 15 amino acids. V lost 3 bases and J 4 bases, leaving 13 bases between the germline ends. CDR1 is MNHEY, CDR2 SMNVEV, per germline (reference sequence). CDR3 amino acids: CASSFGRGRNQPQHF. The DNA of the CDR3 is TGTGCCAGCAGTTTCGGCAGGGGTAGGAATCAGCCCCAGCATTTT.

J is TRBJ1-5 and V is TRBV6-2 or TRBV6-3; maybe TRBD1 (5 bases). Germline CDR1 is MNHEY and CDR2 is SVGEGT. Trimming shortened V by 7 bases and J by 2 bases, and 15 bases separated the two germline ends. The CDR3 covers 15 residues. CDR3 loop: CASTHGGTGNQPQHF. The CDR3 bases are TGTGCCAGCACCCACGGGGGGACTGGCAATCAGCCCCAGCATTTT.

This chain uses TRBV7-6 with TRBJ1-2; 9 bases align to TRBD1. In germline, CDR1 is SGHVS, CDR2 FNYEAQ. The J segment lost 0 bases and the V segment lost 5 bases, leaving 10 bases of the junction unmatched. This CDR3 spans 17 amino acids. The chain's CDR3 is CASSPRTGVSTNYGYTF. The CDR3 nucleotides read TGTGCCAGCAGCCCCAGGACAGGGGTGTCCACTAACTATGGCTACACCTTC.

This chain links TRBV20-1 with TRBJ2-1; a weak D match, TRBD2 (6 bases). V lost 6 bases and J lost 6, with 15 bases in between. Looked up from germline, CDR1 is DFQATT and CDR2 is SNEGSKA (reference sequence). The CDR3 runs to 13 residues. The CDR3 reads CSAGGGIGNEQFF. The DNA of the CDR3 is TGCAGTGCCGGTGGCGGGATTGGCAATGAGCAGTTCTTC.

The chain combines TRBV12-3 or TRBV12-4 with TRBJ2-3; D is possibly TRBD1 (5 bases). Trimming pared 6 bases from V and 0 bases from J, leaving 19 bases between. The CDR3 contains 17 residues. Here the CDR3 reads CASRNPERYRSTDTQYF. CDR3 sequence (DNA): TGTGCCAGCAGGAATCCCGAGAGGTACAGGAGCACAGATACGCAGTATTTT.

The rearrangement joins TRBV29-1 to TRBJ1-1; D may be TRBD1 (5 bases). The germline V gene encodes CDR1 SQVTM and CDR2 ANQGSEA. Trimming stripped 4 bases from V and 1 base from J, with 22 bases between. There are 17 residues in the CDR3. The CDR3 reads CSVVRVPARARNTEAFF. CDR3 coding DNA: TGCAGCGTTGTGAGAGTTCCGGCCAGGGCAAGGAACACTGAAGCTTTCTTT. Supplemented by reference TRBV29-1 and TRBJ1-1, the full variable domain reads SAVISQKPSRDICQRGTSLTIQCQVDSQVTMMFWYRQQPGQSLTLIATANQGSEATYESGFVIDKFPISRPNLTFSTLTVSNMSPEDSSIYLCSVVRVPARARNTEAFFGQGTRLTVV.

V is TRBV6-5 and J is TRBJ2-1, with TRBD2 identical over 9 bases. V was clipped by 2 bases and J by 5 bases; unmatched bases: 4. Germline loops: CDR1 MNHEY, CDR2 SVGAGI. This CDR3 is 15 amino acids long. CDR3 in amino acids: CASSYEAGGHNEQFF. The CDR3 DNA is TGTGCCAGCAGTTACGAAGCGGGAGGACACAATGAGCAGTTCTTC.

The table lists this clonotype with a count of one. The CDR3 nucleotides read TGTGCCAGTAGTCCCGGGACAGCCTACGAGCAGTACTTC. Translating gives CASSPGTAYEQYF. The chain couples TRBV19 to TRBJ2-7, with 7 positions matching TRBD1. Trimming took 5 bases from V and 2 from J; bases not matched to a gene: 3. The CDR3 covers 13 residues. Germline CDR1 and CDR2: LNHDA and SQIVND (reference sequence).

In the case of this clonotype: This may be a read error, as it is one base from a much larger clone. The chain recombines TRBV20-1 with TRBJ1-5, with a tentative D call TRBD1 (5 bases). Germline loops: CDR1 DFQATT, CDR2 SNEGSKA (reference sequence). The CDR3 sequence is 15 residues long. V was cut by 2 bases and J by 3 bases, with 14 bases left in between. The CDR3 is CSARPGKGDNQPQHF. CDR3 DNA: TGCAGTGCTAGACCCGGGAAAGGGGACAATCAGCCCCAGCATTTT.

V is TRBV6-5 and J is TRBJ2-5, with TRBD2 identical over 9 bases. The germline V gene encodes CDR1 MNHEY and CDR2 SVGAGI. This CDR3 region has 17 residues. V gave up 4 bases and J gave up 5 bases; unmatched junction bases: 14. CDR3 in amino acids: CASSSSSGTSILETQYF. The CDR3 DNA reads TGTGCCAGCAGTTCGTCCTCCGGGACTAGCATTCTGGAGACCCAGTACTTC.

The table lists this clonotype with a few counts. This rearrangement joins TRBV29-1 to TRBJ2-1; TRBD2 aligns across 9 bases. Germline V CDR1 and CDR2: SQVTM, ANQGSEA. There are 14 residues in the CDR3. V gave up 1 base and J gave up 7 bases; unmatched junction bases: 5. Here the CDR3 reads CSVEAREGRNEQFF. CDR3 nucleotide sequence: TGCAGCGTTGAAGCGCGGGAGGGCCGTAATGAGCAGTTCTTC.

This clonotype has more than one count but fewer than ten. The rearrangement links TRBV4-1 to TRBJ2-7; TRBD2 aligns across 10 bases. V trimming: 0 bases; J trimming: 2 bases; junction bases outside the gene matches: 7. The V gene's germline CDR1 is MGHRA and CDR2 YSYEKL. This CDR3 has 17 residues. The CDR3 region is CASSQELGTSVTYEQYF. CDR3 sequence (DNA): TGCGCCAGCAGCCAAGAACTCGGGACTAGCGTTACCTACGAGCAGTACTTC.

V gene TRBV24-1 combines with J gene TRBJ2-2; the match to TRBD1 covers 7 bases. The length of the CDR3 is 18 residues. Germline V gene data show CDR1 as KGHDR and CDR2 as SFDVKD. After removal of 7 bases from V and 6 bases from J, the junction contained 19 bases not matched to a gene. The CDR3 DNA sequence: TGTGCCACCAGCGTCCAGACAGGGTCCCCGATGTTGGCCGGGGAGCTGTTTTTT. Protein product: CATSVQTGSPMLAGELFF.

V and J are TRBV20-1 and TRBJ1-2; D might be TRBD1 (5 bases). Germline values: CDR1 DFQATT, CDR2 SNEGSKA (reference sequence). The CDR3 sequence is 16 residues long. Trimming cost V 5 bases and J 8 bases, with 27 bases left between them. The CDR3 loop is CSAENSRDATTRGYTF. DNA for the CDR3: TGCAGTGCTGAAAATAGCCGGGACGCAACCACCCGAGGCTACACCTTC.

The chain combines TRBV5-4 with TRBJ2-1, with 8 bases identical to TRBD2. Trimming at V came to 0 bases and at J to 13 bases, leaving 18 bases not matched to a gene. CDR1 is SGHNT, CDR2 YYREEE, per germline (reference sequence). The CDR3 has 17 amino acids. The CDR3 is CASSLALGSGRGGEQFF. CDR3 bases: TGTGCCAGCAGCTTGGCCCTGGGGAGCGGGAGAGGAGGTGAACAGTTCTTC.

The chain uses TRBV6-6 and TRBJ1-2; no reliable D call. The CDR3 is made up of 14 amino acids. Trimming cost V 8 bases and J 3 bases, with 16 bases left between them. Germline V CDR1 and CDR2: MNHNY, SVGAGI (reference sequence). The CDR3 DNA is TGTGCCAGCTCTACAGTGGAATCCGACTATGGCTACACCTTC. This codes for CASSTVESDYGYTF.

CDR3 sequence reads: CASSLASEGQPQHF. The CDR3 DNA sequence: TGCGCCAGCAGCTTGGCATCGGAAGGGCAGCCCCAGCATTTT. The chain joins TRBV5-1 to TRBJ1-5; D not certain. V lost 0 bases and J 7 bases, leaving 11 bases between the germline ends. CDR3 length: 14 residues. In germline, CDR1 is SGHRS, CDR2 YFSETQ.

CDR3 nucleotides: TGTGCCAGCGGGACTATCGGGAGGGTTCACGTGACCCAGTACTTC. Amino acid sequence: CASGTIGRVHVTQYF. The genes are TRBV4-2 and TRBJ2-5, with 8 bases aligning to TRBD2. Germline V gene sequence: CDR1 LGHNA, CDR2 YNFKEQ. CDR3 length: 15 residues. V was pared by 8 bases and J by 7 bases, with 15 bases of the junction left unmatched.

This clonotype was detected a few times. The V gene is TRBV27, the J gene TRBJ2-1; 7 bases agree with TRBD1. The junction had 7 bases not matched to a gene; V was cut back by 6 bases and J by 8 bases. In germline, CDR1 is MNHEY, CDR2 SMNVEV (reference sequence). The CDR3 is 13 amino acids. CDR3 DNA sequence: TGTGCCAGCAGCTCGACAGGGCCTTATGAGCAGTTCTTC. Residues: CASSSTGPYEQFF.

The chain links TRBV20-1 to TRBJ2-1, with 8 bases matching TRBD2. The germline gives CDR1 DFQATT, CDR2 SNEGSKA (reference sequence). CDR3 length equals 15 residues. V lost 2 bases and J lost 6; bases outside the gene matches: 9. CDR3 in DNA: TGCAGTGCTAGATCACCGGGACTAGGTATCAATGAGCAGTTCTTC. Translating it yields CSARSPGLGINEQFF.

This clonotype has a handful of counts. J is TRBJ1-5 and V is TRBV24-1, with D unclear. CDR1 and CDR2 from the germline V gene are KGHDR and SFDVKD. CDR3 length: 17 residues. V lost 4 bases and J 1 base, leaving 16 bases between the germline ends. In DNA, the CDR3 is TGTGCCACCAGTGACCCGGGTTCAGGAGGCAGCAATCAGCCCCAGCATTTT. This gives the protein CATSDPGSGGSNQPQHF.